A single sample gave rise to the 18 T cell receptor beta chains below, sequenced in a study of T cell responses to AZD1222 COVID-19 vaccine (dated by TCRdb to about 2021). Library preparation employed the immunoSEQ multiplex PCR assay. Drawn from immuneACCESS, this table holds only the in-frame rearrangements with V and J called that TCRdb kept. Clones are partly lost; checked studies trace under half to an unresolved V gene and leave the rest unexplained. The sample data list some 150,000 clones, and about nine tenths of these were observed just once. The ten largest clones add up to 5.5% to 8.5% of the sample. In the paper's terms, the time point label means: sample from adult after SARS-CoV-2 infection, after symptom onset. The source material was peripheral blood, sampled after recovery from COVID-19. The receptor source for this set is an adult who had recovered from COVID-19.

The table lists this clone with a few counts. V usage is TRBV28 and J usage is TRBJ2-2, with a tentative D call TRBD2 (5 bases). The germline V and J ends were trimmed by 5 bases and 3 bases, with 13 bases remaining between them. The V gene's germline CDR1 is MDHEN and CDR2 SYDVKM. This CDR3 contains 15 residues. The CDR3 DNA follows: TGTGCCAGCAGTAGCGGTGCGATGGACACCGGGGAGCTGTTTTTT. As protein: CASSSGAMDTGELFF.

V is TRBV19 and J is TRBJ2-7; D may be TRBD1 or TRBD2 (5 bases each). Trimming cost V 3 bases and J 4 bases, with 19 bases left between them. Germline assignment: CDR1 LNHDA and CDR2 SQIVND (reference sequence). CDR3 length: 16 residues. CDR3 in DNA: TGTGCCAGTAGTATCGACGGGGAGACAGTTCTATACGAGCAGTACTTC. Its translation: CASSIDGETVLYEQYF. The full variable domain, completed using reference TRBV19 and TRBJ2-7, is DGGITQSPKYLFRKEGQNVTLSCEQNLNHDAMYWYRQDPGQGLRLIYYSQIVNDFQKGDIAEGYSVSREKKESFPLTVTSAQKNPTAFYLCASSIDGETVLYEQYFGPGTRLTVT.

The gene calls are TRBV5-1 and TRBJ1-1; unclear D gene. The CDR3 is made up of 13 amino acids. V was pared by 1 base and J by 4 bases, with 8 bases between. Looked up from germline, CDR1 is SGHRS and CDR2 is YFSETQ. The CDR3: CASSLKRTTEAFF. CDR3 DNA sequence: TGCGCCAGCAGCTTGAAGCGGACCACTGAAGCTTTCTTT. The whole variable domain, filled in from reference TRBV5-1 and TRBJ1-1, reads KAGVTQTPRYLIKTRGQQVTLSCSPISGHRSVSWYQQTPGQGLQFLFEYFSETQRNKGNFPGRFSGRQFSNSRSEMNVSTLELGDSALYLCASSLKRTTEAFFGQGTRLTVV.

This chain connects TRBV28 to TRBJ1-1; 7 bases fit TRBD1. The CDR3 covers 14 residues. V trimming: 6 bases; J trimming: 11 bases; junction bases outside the gene matches: 15. CDR1 is MDHEN and CDR2 is SYDVKM in the germline V gene. The DNA of the CDR3 is TGTGCCAGCAGGCGAAGCAGGGGGGGCGGTATGGCTTTCTTT. This sequence encodes CASRRSRGGGMAFF.

This rearrangement joins TRBV5-4 to TRBJ1-3, with a possible D match to TRBD1 (5 bases). Trimming pared 3 bases from V and 3 bases from J, leaving 10 bases between. The CDR3 totals 14 residues. Per germline, CDR1 SGHNT and CDR2 YYREEE (reference sequence). DNA for the CDR3: TGTGCCAGCAGCTCGTCAGGGATTGGAAACACCATATATTTT. Translating it yields CASSSSGIGNTIYF.

This clone occurred once. The CDR3 sequence: CATSGWGGGNEQFF. CDR3 DNA: TGTGCCACCAGTGGGTGGGGTGGCGGGAATGAGCAGTTCTTC. V usage is TRBV24-1 and J usage is TRBJ2-1; weak D call: TRBD2 (5 bases). CDR1 KGHDR and CDR2 SFDVKD come from the germline V gene. The V end was cut by 5 bases, the J end by 7 bases, with 14 bases between. This CDR3 comprises 14 residues.

V gene TRBV3-1 (or the pseudogene TRBV3-2) combines with J gene TRBJ2-4; 11 nucleotides align to TRBD2. The V gene end was trimmed by 0 bases and the J gene end by 3 bases; junction bases not matched to a gene: 4. Germline V gene sequence: CDR1 LGHDT, CDR2 YNNKEL (reference sequence). There are 17 residues in the CDR3. Here the CDR3 DNA reads TGTGCCAGCAGCCAAGAATTAGCGGGAGGGGTCAAAAACATTCAGTACTTC. It yields the protein CASSQELAGGVKNIQYF.

The gene calls are TRBV7-2 and TRBJ2-2; D remains unclear. The CDR3 runs to 15 residues. Trimming stripped 5 bases from V and 2 bases from J, with 12 bases between. The germline V gene has CDR1 SGHTA and CDR2 FQGNSA. The CDR3: CASSDLQLNTGELFF. In nucleotides, the CDR3 is TGTGCCAGCAGCGACCTACAGCTTAACACCGGGGAGCTGTTTTTT.

The genes are TRBV29-1 and TRBJ2-5; maybe TRBD2 (5 bases). V lost 4 bases and J 5 bases, leaving 17 bases between the germline ends. The CDR3 is 14 residues long. CDR1 is SQVTM, CDR2 ANQGSEA, per germline. CDR3 DNA sequence: TGCAGCGTTGTGGGCCAGGCCGGAGGTGAGACCCAGTACTTC. Translated: CSVVGQAGGETQYF.

CDR3 amino acids: CASSTGVAGNTIYF. In DNA, the CDR3 is TGTGCCAGCAGCACCGGAGTAGCGGGAAACACCATATATTTT. The chain combines TRBV7-9 with TRBJ1-3; D ambiguous. Germline CDR1 SEHNR, CDR2 FQNEAQ (reference sequence). This CDR3 comprises 14 residues. Trimming removed 5 bases at V and 4 bases at J, with 12 bases between.

The gene calls are TRBV28 and TRBJ2-1; 8 bases are a match to TRBD2. In germline, CDR1 is MDHEN, CDR2 SYDVKM. The CDR3 is 11 residues long. The CDR3 DNA is TGTGTTTCTAGCGGGTACAATGAGCAGTTCTTC. This translates into CVSSGYNEQFF.

This rearrangement joins TRBV19 to TRBJ1-3; D uncertain. V was pared by 0 bases and J by 0 bases, with 9 bases between. Germline CDR1 is LNHDA and CDR2 is SQIVND (reference sequence). CDR3 length: 16 residues. The CDR3 reads CASSIDIGPSGNTIYF. The CDR3 DNA reads as TGTGCCAGTAGTATAGATATAGGCCCCTCTGGAAACACCATATATTTT. The whole variable domain, filled in from reference TRBV19 and TRBJ1-3, reads DGGITQSPKYLFRKEGQNVTLSCEQNLNHDAMYWYRQDPGQGLRLIYYSQIVNDFQKGDIAEGYSVSREKKESFPLTVTSAQKNPTAFYLCASSIDIGPSGNTIYFGEGSWLTVV.

V gene TRBV19 combines with J gene TRBJ1-2; tentatively, D is TRBD1 (6 bases). The CDR3 totals 15 residues. Germline V gene lookup returns CDR1 LNHDA and CDR2 SQIVND (reference sequence). V was pared by 4 bases and J by 6 bases, with 18 bases between. The CDR3 loop reads CASSTQPGARNGYTF. CDR3 DNA sequence: TGTGCCAGTAGTACACAGCCAGGGGCGCGGAATGGCTACACCTTC.

The J gene is TRBJ2-5, the V gene TRBV5-1; the match to TRBD2 covers 7 bases. This CDR3 is 14 amino acids long. Trimming at V came to 4 bases and at J to 6 bases, leaving 9 bases not matched to a gene. Per the germline V gene, CDR1 is SGHRS and CDR2 is YFSETQ. This CDR3 reads CASSSGTTEQTQYF. CDR3 bases: TGCGCCAGCAGCAGCGGGACCACCGAACAGACCCAGTACTTC.

CDR3 coding DNA: TGTGCCAGCAGTGGGACGACAGGGCACGCCTATGGCTACACCTTC. Its protein is CASSGTTGHAYGYTF. This chain uses TRBV28 with TRBJ1-2, with TRBD1 matching 7 bases. The CDR3 contains 15 residues. V lost 5 bases, J lost 4 bases, and 10 bases stayed unmatched. Germline values: CDR1 MDHEN, CDR2 SYDVKM.

Only a few counts were recorded for this clone. DNA for the CDR3: TGTGCCAGTAGTAACGCAGGGGCGACTGCCGGGGAGCTGTTTTTT. Translation gives CASSNAGATAGELFF. The genes are TRBV19 and TRBJ2-2, with D tentatively TRBD1 (6 bases). Germline values: CDR1 LNHDA, CDR2 SQIVND (reference sequence). Trimming took off 4 bases at V and 6 bases at J, with 15 bases between the two ends. This CDR3 region has 15 residues. The entire variable domain, with the rest obtained from reference TRBV19 and TRBJ2-2, is as follows: DGGITQSPKYLFRKEGQNVTLSCEQNLNHDAMYWYRQDPGQGLRLIYYSQIVNDFQKGDIAEGYSVSREKKESFPLTVTSAQKNPTAFYLCASSNAGATAGELFFGEGSRLTVL.

The chain is built from TRBV6-4 and TRBJ2-3; D is unresolved. CDR1 and CDR2 from the germline V gene are MRHNA and SNTAGT. This CDR3 contains 13 residues. V lost 6 bases and J 5 bases, leaving 12 bases between the germline ends. This chain's CDR3 is CASSPTRRDTQYF. CDR3 nucleotide sequence: TGTGCCAGCAGCCCGACTCGGAGAGATACGCAGTATTTT.

This chain joins TRBV2 and TRBJ2-7; 9 bases agree with TRBD1. V lost 6 bases, J lost 1 base, and 4 bases stayed unmatched. This CDR3 has 14 residues. The V gene's germline CDR1 is SNHLY and CDR2 FYNNEI. CDR3 nucleotide sequence: TGTGCCAGCAGGGAGGACAGGGGATCCTACGAGCAGTACTTC. It yields the protein CASREDRGSYEQYF. The variable domain in full, completed from reference TRBV2 and TRBJ2-7, reads EPEVTQTPSHQVTQMGQEVILRCVPISNHLYFYWYRQILGQKVEFLVSFYNNEISEKSEIFDDQFSVERPDGSNFTLKIRSTKLEDSAMYFCASREDRGSYEQYFGPGTRLTVT.